The following is a TCR beta chain sequence with its context. Antigen specificity is unknown. The library targeted TCRbeta and was prepared with unique molecular identifiers. TCRdb re-analysed the PCR reads in MiXCR, keeping a single row per CDR3 protein. The data show around 450,000 distinct CDR3 sequences, with 43% seen just once and roughly 27% held by the top ten. The germline CDR1 and CDR2 sequences are ENHRY and SYGVKD. V lost 6 bases, J lost 5 bases, and 14 bases lay in between. The CDR3 has 15 amino acids. These data belong to a study of T-cell reconstitution after alpha-beta-depleted transplantation in children. The study, taken as a whole, reports: Expanded graft clones, several hundred of them, were reportedly the source of alpha-beta T cells about two months after transplant. Among T cells one year after transplant, newly produced cells accounted for most counts and diversity. Surviving thymic progenitors and recipient T cells were the source of high TCRbeta diversity at day 60 in some patients.

J is TRBJ2-6 and V is TRBV10-3; no clear D gene. The origin of this receptor is a girl aged 2 to 10 with aplastic anemia, due to receive a stem cell transplant. Material: PBMCs, obtained before TCRalphabeta/CD19-depleted stem cell transplant. The CDR3 bases are TGTGCCATCAGGAGTGGTCAGGATTGGGCCAACGTCCTGACTTTC. It encodes CAIRSGQDWANVLTF.